The 24 T cell receptor beta chains below come from one sample, sequenced in a study of response to subunit inactivated influenza vaccine. MiXCR, run by TCRdb on the RT-PCR reads, gives a single entry per CDR3 protein. The table lists some 640,000 distinct CDR3 sequences, approximately 15% of them singletons, with 5.5% to 7% in the top ten. The sample was PBMCs from blood, taken around two weeks before vaccination. The receptors come from a man in his fifties or sixties who received an inactivated influenza vaccine.

This chain joins TRBV2 and TRBJ2-1; D unresolved. V was pared by 7 bases and J by 0 bases, with 13 bases between. The CDR3 contains 15 residues. In germline, CDR1 is SNHLY, CDR2 FYNNEI. The CDR3 DNA is TGTGCCAGCAATGATGGGTCCAGCTCCTACAATGAGCAGTTCTTC. It codes for CASNDGSSSYNEQFF.

The chain employs TRBV28 and TRBJ2-7, with 7 bases matching TRBD1. V lost 2 bases and J lost 3; bases outside the gene matches: 7. This CDR3 is 15 amino acids long. The germline CDR1 and CDR2 sequences are MDHEN and SYDVKM. CDR3 region: CASSLPRQGYYEQYF. CDR3 nucleotide sequence: TGTGCCAGCAGTTTACCCCGACAGGGCTACTACGAGCAGTACTTC.

The chain joins TRBV20-1 to TRBJ2-1; D is undetermined. Trimming cost V 6 bases and J 0 bases, with 12 bases left between them. The CDR3 runs 14 residues. The V gene's germline CDR1 is DFQATT and CDR2 SNEGSKA (reference sequence). Written as DNA, the CDR3 is TGCAGTGCCGCTATCGAGAGCTCCTACAATGAGCAGTTCTTC. It yields the protein CSAAIESSYNEQFF.

This clonotype showed up just a few times. The chain uses TRBV11-3 and TRBJ1-1; D not resolved. Germline V gene sequence: CDR1 SGHNT, CDR2 YENEEA. CDR3 length equals 14 residues. V lost 0 bases and J lost 1, with 6 bases in between. The CDR3 DNA sequence: TGTGCCAGCAGCTTAGAGTTATGGAACACTGAAGCTTTCTTT. Its translation is CASSLELWNTEAFF.

This chain uses TRBV15 with TRBJ2-7; either TRBD1 or TRBD2 may fit D (5 bases each). This CDR3 region has 13 residues. Germline-derived CDR1 and CDR2 are LNHNV and YYDKDF (reference sequence). V was clipped by 3 bases and J by 2 bases, with 8 bases between them. This CDR3 is CATSRMGPYEQYF. In DNA, the CDR3 is TGTGCCACCAGCAGGATGGGACCCTACGAGCAGTACTTC. Looking up the rest from reference TRBV15 and TRBJ2-7 gives the full variable domain: DAMVIQNPRYQVTQFGKPVTLSCSQTLNHNVMYWYQQKSSQAPKLLFHYYDKDFNNEADTPDNFQSRRPNTSFCFLDIRSPGLGDTAMYLCATSRMGPYEQYFGPGTRLTVT.

The sample holds a few counts of this clonotype. The gene calls are TRBV7-9 and TRBJ1-4; D uncertain. Trimming removed 4 bases at V and 4 bases at J, with 7 bases between. The CDR3 has 13 amino acids. Germline CDR1 and CDR2: SEHNR and FQNEAQ (reference sequence). CDR3 residues: CASSSWGNEKLFF. The CDR3 DNA sequence: TGTGCCAGCAGCTCATGGGGTAATGAAAAACTGTTTTTT.

This chain uses TRBV25-1 with TRBJ2-2; D not resolved. Deletions cut 4 bases from V and 4 bases from J, with 10 bases between. The CDR3 totals 14 residues. Looked up from germline, CDR1 is MGHDK and CDR2 is SYGVNS. In DNA, the CDR3 is TGTGCCAGCAGTGTACCGGGTAGCACCGGGGAGCTGTTTTTT. This encodes CASSVPGSTGELFF.

This clonotype occurred a few times. The V and J genes are TRBV14 and TRBJ2-7; 8 nucleotides line up with TRBD2. This CDR3 is built from 15 residues. The ends lost 3 bases at V and 6 bases at J; junction bases unmatched: 10. Per germline, CDR1 SGHDN and CDR2 FVKESK. The CDR3 reads CASSHWSGSFGEQYF. The CDR3 DNA reads as TGTGCCAGCAGCCACTGGAGCGGGAGTTTTGGCGAGCAGTACTTC.

The rearrangement uses TRBV6-5 and TRBJ1-2; no clear D gene. Germline assignment: CDR1 MNHEY and CDR2 SVGAGI. Trimming removed 6 bases from V and 5 bases from J, with 10 bases in between. This CDR3 comprises 12 residues. The CDR3 here is CASSNGVYGYTF. CDR3 sequence (DNA): TGTGCCAGCAGCAACGGCGTGTATGGCTACACCTTC.

For the CDR3, the DNA is TGTGCCAGCTGGACAGGGTCGGACTATGGCTACACCTTC. Its translation: CASWTGSDYGYTF. This chain joins TRBV6-5 and TRBJ1-2; 8 bases fit TRBD1. Germline V gene sequence: CDR1 MNHEY, CDR2 SVGAGI. The CDR3 loop spans 13 amino acids. Germline trimming cut 8 bases from V and 3 bases from J; bases unmatched to any gene: 5.

The chain couples TRBV7-9 to TRBJ2-3; possibly TRBD1 for D (5 bases). Germline loops: CDR1 SEHNR, CDR2 FQNEAQ (reference sequence). The V end was cut by 5 bases, the J end by 0 bases, with 9 bases between. The CDR3 length is 14 residues. The chain's CDR3 is CASSRQTSTDTQYF. Here the CDR3 DNA reads TGTGCCAGCAGCCGACAGACAAGCACAGATACGCAGTATTTT.

This clonotype was observed a few times. V usage is TRBV7-2 and J usage is TRBJ2-3, with D possibly TRBD2 on 5 matching bases. V lost 0 bases to trimming and J lost 2 bases, with 18 bases between them. Germline V CDR1 and CDR2: SGHTA, FQGNSA. CDR3 length: 18 residues. CDR3 in amino acids: CASSLAPRRGLTTDTQYF. In nucleotides, the CDR3 is TGTGCCAGCAGCTTAGCCCCCCGAAGAGGGCTAACCACAGATACGCAGTATTTT.

The chain joins TRBV5-1 to TRBJ2-7, with a weak D call TRBD1 (6 bases). Trimming shortened V by 2 bases and J by 5 bases, and 11 bases separated the two germline ends. The CDR3 is made up of 13 amino acids. The germline CDR1 and CDR2 sequences are SGHRS and YFSETQ. Here the CDR3 DNA reads TGCGCCAGCAGCTTCCAGGGGAACAACGAGCAGTACTTC. Amino acids: CASSFQGNNEQYF.

This clonotype has just a few counts. V is TRBV15 and J is TRBJ1-1, with D possibly matching TRBD1 (5 bases). CDR3 size: 15 residues. Germline V gene data show CDR1 as LNHNV and CDR2 as YYDKDF (reference sequence). V lost 3 bases to trimming and J lost 8 bases, with 19 bases between them. The CDR3 region has the DNA TGTGCCACCAGCAGGTGGGGGGAGGGATCGGTAGAAGCTTTCTTT. As protein: CATSRWGEGSVEAFF.

V usage is TRBV14 and J usage is TRBJ2-7; no definite D call. This CDR3 comprises 14 residues. CDR1 SGHDN and CDR2 FVKESK come from the germline V gene. Between the trimmed V and J ends, which lost 0 bases and 6 bases, there was a span of 12 bases. CDR3: CASSQDMGSGEQYF. In nucleotides, the CDR3 is TGTGCCAGCAGCCAAGACATGGGCTCCGGCGAGCAGTACTTC. The variable domain in full, completed from reference TRBV14 and TRBJ2-7, reads EAGVTQFPSHSVIEKGQTVTLRCDPISGHDNLYWYRRVMGKEIKFLLHFVKESKQDESGMPNNRFLAERTGGTYSTLKVQPAELEDSGVYFCASSQDMGSGEQYFGPGTRLTVT.

This clonotype has a count of ten or more. This chain uses TRBV5-1 with TRBJ2-1, with TRBD2 matching over 8 bases. Germline lookup yields CDR1 SGHRS and CDR2 YFSETQ. V gave up 2 bases and J gave up 7 bases; unmatched junction bases: 8. The CDR3 loop spans 15 amino acids. The CDR3 DNA sequence: TGCGCCAGCAGCTTATATAGCGGGAAAGGGAATGAGCAGTTCTTC. This sequence encodes CASSLYSGKGNEQFF.

This rearrangement joins TRBV29-1 to TRBJ1-2; the D is unclear. Deletions cut 4 bases from V and 2 bases from J, with 8 bases between. The CDR3 loop spans 12 amino acids. Germline CDR1 reads SQVTM; CDR2 reads ANQGSEA. CDR3 coding DNA: TGCAGCGTTGTCAGCCTGAACTATGGCTACACCTTC. It translates to CSVVSLNYGYTF.

This clonotype was found many times. The chain links TRBV5-1 to TRBJ2-1; D tentatively fits TRBD1 or TRBD2 (5 bases each). Germline V CDR1 and CDR2: SGHRS, YFSETQ. Trimming cost V 6 bases and J 0 bases, with 16 bases left between them. This CDR3 spans 16 amino acids. CDR3 protein: CASNEGILSSYNEQFF. The CDR3 DNA reads TGCGCCAGCAACGAGGGGATCCTTAGCTCCTACAATGAGCAGTTCTTC.

This clonotype has a handful of counts. The chain employs TRBV15 and TRBJ2-1; tentative D call: TRBD2 (6 bases). From germline, CDR1 is LNHNV and CDR2 YYDKDF (reference sequence). The ends were cut back, 1 base at V and 14 bases at J, with 12 bases in the middle. This CDR3 spans 12 amino acids. The CDR3 bases are TGTGCCACCAGCAGAGGGACTACAAAGGAGTTCTTC. This encodes CATSRGTTKEFF.

The V and J genes are TRBV7-9 and TRBJ2-1, with D possibly matching TRBD2 (5 bases). Germline CDR1 reads SEHNR; CDR2 reads FQNEAQ (reference sequence). This CDR3 comprises 12 residues. Trimming took 10 bases from V and 7 from J, leaving 14 bases between them. The CDR3 coding sequence is TGTGCCATCCTCTTCAGAGGGAATGAGCAGTTCTTC. It yields the protein CAILFRGNEQFF.

This clonotype occurred a few times. The chain uses TRBV14 and TRBJ2-7; possible D gene TRBD1, 5 bases. V lost 1 base and J lost 4, with 20 bases in between. In germline, CDR1 is SGHDN, CDR2 FVKESK. The CDR3 extends over 17 amino acids. CDR3 amino acids: CASSQVRGLKPNYEQYF. The CDR3 DNA reads TGTGCCAGCAGCCAAGTTAGGGGATTGAAGCCAAATTACGAGCAGTACTTC.

The sample holds many counts of this clonotype. CDR3 sequence: CASSLIPRGTDTQYF. The CDR3 DNA is TGCGCCAGCAGCTTAATCCCCAGGGGCACAGATACGCAGTATTTT. This chain joins TRBV5-1 and TRBJ2-3; weak D call: TRBD1 (5 bases). V lost 2 bases, J lost 1 base, and 11 bases lay in between. The CDR3 has 15 residues. Germline V gives CDR1 SGHRS, CDR2 YFSETQ.

The rearrangement links TRBV3-1 to TRBJ2-1; D is perhaps TRBD1 or TRBD2 (5 bases each). Per germline, CDR1 LGHDT and CDR2 YNNKEL (reference sequence). The CDR3 loop spans 14 amino acids. V gave up 4 bases and J gave up 5 bases, with 12 bases separating them. The CDR3 DNA reads TGTGCCAGCAGCCGCTGGGACGGCGACAATGAGCAGTTCTTC. It specifies CASSRWDGDNEQFF.

The chain combines TRBV11-3 with TRBJ2-3; 11 bases are shared with TRBD2. V lost 4 bases to trimming and J lost 3 bases; unmatched junction nucleotides: 9. CDR3 length equals 17 residues. CDR1 and CDR2 from the germline V gene are SGHNT and YENEEA. The CDR3 spells CASSSGLAGWGTDTQYF. In nucleotides, the CDR3 is TGTGCCAGCAGCTCCGGACTAGCGGGCTGGGGGACAGATACGCAGTATTTT.